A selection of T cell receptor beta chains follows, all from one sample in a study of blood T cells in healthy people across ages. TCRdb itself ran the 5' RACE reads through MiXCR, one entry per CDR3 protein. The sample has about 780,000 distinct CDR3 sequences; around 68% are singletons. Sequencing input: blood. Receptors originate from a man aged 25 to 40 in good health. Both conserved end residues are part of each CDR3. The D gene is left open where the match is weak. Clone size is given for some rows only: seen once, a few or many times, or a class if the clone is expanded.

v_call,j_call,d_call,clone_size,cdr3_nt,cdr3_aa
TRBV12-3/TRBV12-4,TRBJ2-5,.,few,TGTGCCAGCAGTTTCACCGGGCCCCAAGAGACCCAGTACTTC,CASSFTGPQETQYF
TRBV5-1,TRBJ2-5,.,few,TGCGCCAGCAGCTGGGGACAAGTCGGACAAGAGACCCAGTACTTC,CASSWGQVGQETQYF
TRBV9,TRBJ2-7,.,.,TGTGCCAGCAGCGTAGGAGCGCTAACGTCAGGTATCTACGAGCAGTACTTC,CASSVGALTSGIYEQYF
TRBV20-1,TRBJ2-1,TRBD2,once,TGCAGTGCTACTCCCGGGACTAGCGGGGACAATGAGCAGTTCTTC,CSATPGTSGDNEQFF
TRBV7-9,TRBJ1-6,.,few,TGTGCCAGCAGCTTAGGGGTGCAGGCTCTTTCACCCCTCCACTTT,CASSLGVQALSPLHF
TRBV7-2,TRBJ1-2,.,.,TGTGCCAGCAGCTTAAAGGGTTTAGGGGCGAAAGGCTACACCTTC,CASSLKGLGAKGYTF
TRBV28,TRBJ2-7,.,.,TGTGCCAGCAGGCAAACACCTACCTACGAGCAGTACTTC,CASRQTPTYEQYF
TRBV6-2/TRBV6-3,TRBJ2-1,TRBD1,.,TGTGCCAGCAGTTACTCGCAGTACCGGGACAGGGACTACAATGAGCAGTTCTTC,CASSYSQYRDRDYNEQFF
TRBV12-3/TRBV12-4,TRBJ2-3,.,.,TGTGCCAGCGGGACCCTCGGGGATACGCAGTATTTT,CASGTLGDTQYF
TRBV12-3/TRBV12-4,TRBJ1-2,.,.,TGTGCCAGCAGTCGGGACCGGGGGAGTGGCTACACCTTC,CASSRDRGSGYTF
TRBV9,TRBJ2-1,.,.,TGTGTCAGCAGCGTAGGAGGGTACAATGAGCAGTTCTTC,CVSSVGGYNEQFF
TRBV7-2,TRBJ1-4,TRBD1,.,TGTGCCAGCAGCGCAACCGGGACAGGGGCCTTTAATGAAAAACTGTTTTTT,CASSATGTGAFNEKLFF
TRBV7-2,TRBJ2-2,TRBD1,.,TGTGCCAGCAGTTCCGACAGGGTCGGCACCGGGGAGCTGTTTTTT,CASSSDRVGTGELFF
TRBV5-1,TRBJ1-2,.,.,TGCGTCAGGGAGCGCTATGGCTACACCTTC,CVRERYGYTF
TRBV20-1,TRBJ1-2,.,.,TGCAGTGCTAGCCCCAATGGGGGTTTCAACTATGGCTACACCTTC,CSASPNGGFNYGYTF
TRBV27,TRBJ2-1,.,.,TGTGCCAGCAGTTTTAGGGCTAATAGCGGCTACAATGAGCAGTTCTTC,CASSFRANSGYNEQFF
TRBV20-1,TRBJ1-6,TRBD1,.,TGCAGTGCTGGAGACAGGGGATTCTATAATTCACCCCTCCACTTT,CSAGDRGFYNSPLHF
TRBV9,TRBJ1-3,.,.,TGTGCCAGCAGCTCAACGACAGGAAACACCATATATTTT,CASSSTTGNTIYF
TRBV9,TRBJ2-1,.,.,TGTGCCAGCAGCGGCGGACAGAACAATGAGCAGTTCTTC,CASSGGQNNEQFF
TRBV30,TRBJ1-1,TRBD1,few,TGTGCCTGGAGTGTTCAGGGGGACACTGAAGCTTTCTTT,CAWSVQGDTEAFF